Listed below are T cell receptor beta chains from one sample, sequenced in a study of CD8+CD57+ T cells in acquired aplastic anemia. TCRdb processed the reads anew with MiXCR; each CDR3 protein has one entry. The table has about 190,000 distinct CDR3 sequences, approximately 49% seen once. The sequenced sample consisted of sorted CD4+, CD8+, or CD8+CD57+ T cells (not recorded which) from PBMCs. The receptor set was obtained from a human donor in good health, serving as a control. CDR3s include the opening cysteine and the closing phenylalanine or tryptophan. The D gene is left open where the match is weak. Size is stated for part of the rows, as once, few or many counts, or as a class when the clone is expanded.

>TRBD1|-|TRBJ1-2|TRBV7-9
CASSPTGVGFGYTF
TGTGCCAGCAGTCCGACAGGGGTCGGATTCGGCTACACCTTC
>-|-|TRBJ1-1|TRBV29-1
CSTLNKGFEAFF
TGCAGCACATTGAACAAGGGATTTGAAGCTTTCTTT
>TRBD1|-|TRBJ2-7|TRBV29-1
CSGARDSSYEQYF
TGCAGCGGGGCCCGGGACAGCAGCTACGAGCAGTACTTC
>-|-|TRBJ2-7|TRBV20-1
CSARVSYEQYF
TGCAGTGCTAGAGTCTCCTACGAGCAGTACTTC
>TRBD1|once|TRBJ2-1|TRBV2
CASSKTGVGNNEQFF
TGTGCCAGCAGTAAGACAGGGGTCGGTAACAATGAGCAGTTCTTC
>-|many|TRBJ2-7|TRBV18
CASSPPGRLSYEQYF
TGTGCCAGCTCGCCCCCAGGGCGACTCTCCTACGAGCAGTACTTC
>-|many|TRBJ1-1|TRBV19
CATERQPGITEAFF
TGTGCCACTGAAAGACAGCCCGGTATAACTGAAGCTTTCTTT
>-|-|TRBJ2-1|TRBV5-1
CASSLGRGDNEQFF
TGCGCCAGCAGCTTGGGGAGGGGCGACAATGAGCAGTTCTTC
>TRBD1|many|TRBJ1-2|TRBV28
CASSLSDREDYGYTF
TGTGCCAGCAGTTTATCGGACAGGGAGGACTATGGCTACACCTTC
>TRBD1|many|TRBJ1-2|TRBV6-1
CASSAEGASNYGYTF
TGTGCCAGCAGTGCCGAGGGGGCGTCTAACTATGGCTACACCTTC
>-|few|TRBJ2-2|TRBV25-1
CASSPPAGNTGELFF
TGTGCCAGCTCACCACCGGCGGGTAACACCGGGGAGCTGTTTTTT
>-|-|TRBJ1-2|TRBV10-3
CAISEVQGDGYTF
TGTGCCATCAGTGAGGTACAGGGTGATGGCTACACCTTC
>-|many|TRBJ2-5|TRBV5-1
CASSLAVQKETQYF
TGCGCCAGCAGCTTGGCCGTCCAGAAAGAGACCCAGTACTTC
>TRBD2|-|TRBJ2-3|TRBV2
CASSERAGGKDTQYF
TGTGCCAGCAGTGAACGGGCGGGGGGGAAGGATACGCAGTATTTT
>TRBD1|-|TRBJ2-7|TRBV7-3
CASSPDRARGGYEQYF
TGTGCCAGCAGCCCCGACAGGGCCCGGGGTGGCTACGAGCAGTACTTC
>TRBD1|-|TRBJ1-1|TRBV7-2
CASSSRPTGYTEAFF
TGTGCCAGCAGCAGTAGACCGACAGGGTACACTGAAGCTTTCTTT
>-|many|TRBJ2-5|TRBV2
CASNPDPPGETQYF
TGTGCCAGTAACCCGGACCCACCGGGCGAGACCCAGTACTTC